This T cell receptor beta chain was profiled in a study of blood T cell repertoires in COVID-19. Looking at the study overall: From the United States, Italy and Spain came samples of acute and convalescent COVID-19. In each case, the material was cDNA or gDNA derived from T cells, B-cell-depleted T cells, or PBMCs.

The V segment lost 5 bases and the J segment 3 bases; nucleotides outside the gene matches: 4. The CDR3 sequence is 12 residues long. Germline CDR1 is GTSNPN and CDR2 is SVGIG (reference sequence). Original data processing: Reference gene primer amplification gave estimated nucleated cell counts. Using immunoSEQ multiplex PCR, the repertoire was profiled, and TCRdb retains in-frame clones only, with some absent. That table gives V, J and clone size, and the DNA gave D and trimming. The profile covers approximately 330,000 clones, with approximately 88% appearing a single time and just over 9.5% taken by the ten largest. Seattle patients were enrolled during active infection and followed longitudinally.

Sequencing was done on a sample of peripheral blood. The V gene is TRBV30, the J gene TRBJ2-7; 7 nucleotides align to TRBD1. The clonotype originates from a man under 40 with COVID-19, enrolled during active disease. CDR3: CAWGQEVYEQYF. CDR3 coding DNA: TGTGCCTGGGGACAGGAAGTCTACGAGCAGTACTTC.